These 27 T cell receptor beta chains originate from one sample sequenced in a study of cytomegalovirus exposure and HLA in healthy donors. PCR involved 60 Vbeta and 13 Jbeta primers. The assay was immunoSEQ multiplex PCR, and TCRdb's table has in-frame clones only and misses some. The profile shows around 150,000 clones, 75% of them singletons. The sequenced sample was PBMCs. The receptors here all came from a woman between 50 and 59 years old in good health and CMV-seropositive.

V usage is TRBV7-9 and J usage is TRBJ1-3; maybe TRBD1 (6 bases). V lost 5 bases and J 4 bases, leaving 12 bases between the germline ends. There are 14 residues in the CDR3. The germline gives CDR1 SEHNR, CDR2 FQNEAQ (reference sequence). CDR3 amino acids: CASSPQGFGNTIYF. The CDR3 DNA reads TGTGCCAGCAGCCCCCAGGGGTTCGGAAACACCATATATTTT.

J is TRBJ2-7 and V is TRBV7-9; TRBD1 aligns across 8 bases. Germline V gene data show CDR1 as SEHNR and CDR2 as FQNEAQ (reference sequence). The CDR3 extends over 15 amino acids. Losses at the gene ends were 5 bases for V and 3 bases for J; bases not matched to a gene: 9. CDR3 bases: TGTGCCAGCAGCCCAAAGCGACAGGGGTTCTACGAGCAGTACTTC. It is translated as CASSPKRQGFYEQYF.

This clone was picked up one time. This chain's CDR3 is CASSLWGRGLAEAFF. The CDR3 coding sequence is TGTGCCAGCAGCTTGTGGGGTCGGGGTCTTGCTGAAGCTTTCTTT. The chain uses TRBV5-6 and TRBJ1-1; D remains unclear. Germline V CDR1 and CDR2: SGHDT, YYEEEE. V was shortened by 1 base and J by 6 bases, with 16 bases between the two germline ends. The CDR3 totals 15 residues.

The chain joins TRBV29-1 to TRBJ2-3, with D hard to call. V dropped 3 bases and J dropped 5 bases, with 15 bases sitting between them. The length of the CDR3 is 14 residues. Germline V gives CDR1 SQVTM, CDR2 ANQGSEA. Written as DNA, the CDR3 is TGCAGCGTTGAGAACGGCAGGTCTTTAGATACGCAGTATTTT. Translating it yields CSVENGRSLDTQYF.

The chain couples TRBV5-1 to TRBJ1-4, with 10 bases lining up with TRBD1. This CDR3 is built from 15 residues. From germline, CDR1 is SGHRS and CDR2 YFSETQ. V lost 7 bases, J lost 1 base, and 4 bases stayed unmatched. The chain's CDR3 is CASSGTGETNEKLFF. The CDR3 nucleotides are TGCGCCAGCTCCGGGACAGGGGAAACTAATGAAAAACTGTTTTTT.

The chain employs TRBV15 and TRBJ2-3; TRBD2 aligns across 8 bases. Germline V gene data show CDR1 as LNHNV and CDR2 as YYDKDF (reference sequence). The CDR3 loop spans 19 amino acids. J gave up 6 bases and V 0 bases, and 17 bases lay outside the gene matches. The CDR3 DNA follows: TGTGCCACCAGCAGAGATCGGGAAAAGGGGCGGGGGGCTTCGGATACGCAGTATTTT. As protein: CATSRDREKGRGASDTQYF.

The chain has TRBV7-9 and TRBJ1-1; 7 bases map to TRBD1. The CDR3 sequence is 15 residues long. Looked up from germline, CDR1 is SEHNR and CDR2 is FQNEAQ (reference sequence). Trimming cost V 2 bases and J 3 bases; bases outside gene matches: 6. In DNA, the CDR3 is TGTGCCAGCAGCTTAAATCAGGGGGTTTACACTGAAGCTTTCTTT. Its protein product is CASSLNQGVYTEAFF.

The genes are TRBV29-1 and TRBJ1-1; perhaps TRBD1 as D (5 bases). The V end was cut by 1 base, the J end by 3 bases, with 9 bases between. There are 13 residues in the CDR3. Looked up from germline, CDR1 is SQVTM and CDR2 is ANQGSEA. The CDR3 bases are TGCAGCGTTGAAGTTACAGGAGACACTGAAGCTTTCTTT. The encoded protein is CSVEVTGDTEAFF.

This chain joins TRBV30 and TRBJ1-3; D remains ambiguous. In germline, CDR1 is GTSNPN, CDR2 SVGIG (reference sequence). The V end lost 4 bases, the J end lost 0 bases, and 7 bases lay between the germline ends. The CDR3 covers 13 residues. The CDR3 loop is CAWTHNSGNTIYF. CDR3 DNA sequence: TGTGCCTGGACGCACAACTCTGGAAACACCATATATTTT.

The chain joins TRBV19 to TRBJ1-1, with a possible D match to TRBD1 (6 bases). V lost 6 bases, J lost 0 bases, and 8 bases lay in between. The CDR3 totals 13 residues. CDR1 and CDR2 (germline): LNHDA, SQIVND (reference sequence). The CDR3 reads CASRGQLNTEAFF. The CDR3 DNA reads TGTGCCAGTAGGGGACAACTGAACACTGAAGCTTTCTTT.

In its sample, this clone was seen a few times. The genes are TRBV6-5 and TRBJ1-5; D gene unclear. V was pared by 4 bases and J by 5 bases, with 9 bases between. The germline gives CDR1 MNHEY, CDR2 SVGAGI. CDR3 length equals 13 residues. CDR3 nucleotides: TGTGCCAGCAGTTTTGAGGGATATCAGCCCCAGCATTTT. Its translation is CASSFEGYQPQHF.

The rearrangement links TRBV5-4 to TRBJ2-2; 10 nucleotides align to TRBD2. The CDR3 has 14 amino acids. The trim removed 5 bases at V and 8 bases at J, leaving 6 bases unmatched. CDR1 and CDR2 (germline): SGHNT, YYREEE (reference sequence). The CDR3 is CASRFGTSDGELFF. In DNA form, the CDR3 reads TGTGCCAGCAGGTTTGGGACTAGCGATGGGGAGCTGTTTTTT. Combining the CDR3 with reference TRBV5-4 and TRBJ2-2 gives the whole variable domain ETGVTQSPTHLIKTRGQQVTLRCSSQSGHNTVSWYQQALGQGPQFIFQYYREEENGRGNFPPRFSGLQFPNYSSELNVNALELDDSALYLCASRFGTSDGELFFGEGSRLTVL.

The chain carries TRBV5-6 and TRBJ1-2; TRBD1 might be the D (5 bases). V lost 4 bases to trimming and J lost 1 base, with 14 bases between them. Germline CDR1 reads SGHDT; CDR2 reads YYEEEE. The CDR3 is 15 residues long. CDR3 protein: CASSRGWDFNYGYTF. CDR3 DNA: TGTGCCAGCAGCCGAGGGTGGGACTTTAACTATGGCTACACCTTC.

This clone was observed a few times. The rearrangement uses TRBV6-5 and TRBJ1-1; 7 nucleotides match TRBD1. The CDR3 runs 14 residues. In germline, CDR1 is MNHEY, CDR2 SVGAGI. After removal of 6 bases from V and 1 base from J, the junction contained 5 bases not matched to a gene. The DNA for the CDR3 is TGTGCCAGCAGAAGGACAGGTTCGAACACTGAAGCTTTCTTT. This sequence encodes CASRRTGSNTEAFF.

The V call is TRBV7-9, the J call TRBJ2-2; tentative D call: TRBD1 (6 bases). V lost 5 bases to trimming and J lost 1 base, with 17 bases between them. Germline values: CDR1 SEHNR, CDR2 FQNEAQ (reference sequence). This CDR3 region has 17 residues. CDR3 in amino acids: CASSLPPGQLNTGELFF. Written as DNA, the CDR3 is TGTGCCAGCAGCCTACCACCAGGACAGCTGAACACCGGGGAGCTGTTTTTT. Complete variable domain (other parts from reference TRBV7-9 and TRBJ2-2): DTGVSQNPRHKITKRGQNVTFRCDPISEHNRLYWYRQTLGQGPEFLTYFQNEAQLEKSRLLSDRFSAERPKGSFSTLEIQRTEQGDSAMYLCASSLPPGQLNTGELFFGEGSRLTVL.

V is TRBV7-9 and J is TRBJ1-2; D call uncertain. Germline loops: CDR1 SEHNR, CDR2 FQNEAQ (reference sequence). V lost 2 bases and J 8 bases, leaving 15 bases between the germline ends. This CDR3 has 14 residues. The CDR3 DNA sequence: TGTGCCAGCAGCTTAAGAGATGGAGCTAGCGGCTACACCTTC. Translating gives CASSLRDGASGYTF.

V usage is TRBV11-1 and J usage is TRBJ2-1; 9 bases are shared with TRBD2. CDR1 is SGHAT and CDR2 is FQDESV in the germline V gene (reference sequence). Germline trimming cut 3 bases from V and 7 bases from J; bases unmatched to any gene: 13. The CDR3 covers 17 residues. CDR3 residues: CASSFHQRGAVRNEQFF. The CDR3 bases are TGTGCCAGCAGCTTCCATCAGCGGGGGGCCGTCCGGAATGAGCAGTTCTTC.

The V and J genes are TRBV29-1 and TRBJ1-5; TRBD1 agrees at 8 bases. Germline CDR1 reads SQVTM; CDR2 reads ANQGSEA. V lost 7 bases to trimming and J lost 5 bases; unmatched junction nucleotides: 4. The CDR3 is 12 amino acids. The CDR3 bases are TGCAGCGCCTTGACAGGGGATCAGCCCCAGCATTTT. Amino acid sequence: CSALTGDQPQHF.

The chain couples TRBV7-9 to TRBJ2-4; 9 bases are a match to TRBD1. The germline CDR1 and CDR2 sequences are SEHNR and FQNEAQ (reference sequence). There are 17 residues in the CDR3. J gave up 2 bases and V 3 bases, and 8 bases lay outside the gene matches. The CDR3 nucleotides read TGTGCCAGCAGCTTGGCCCGGGACAGGGAGTCCAAAAACATTCAGTACTTC. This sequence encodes CASSLARDRESKNIQYF.

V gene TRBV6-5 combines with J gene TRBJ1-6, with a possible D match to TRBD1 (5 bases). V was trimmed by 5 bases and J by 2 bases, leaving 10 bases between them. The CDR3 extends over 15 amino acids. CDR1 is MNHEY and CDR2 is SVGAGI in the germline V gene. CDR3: CASSPTTAYNSPLHF. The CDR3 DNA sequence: TGTGCCAGCAGTCCCACGACAGCCTATAATTCACCCCTCCACTTT.

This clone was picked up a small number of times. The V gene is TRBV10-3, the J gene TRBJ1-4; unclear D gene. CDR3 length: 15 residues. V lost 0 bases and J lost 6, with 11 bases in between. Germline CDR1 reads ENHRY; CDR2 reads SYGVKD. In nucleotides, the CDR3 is TGTGCCATCAGTGAGTCGGGCGGGGAGTATGAAAAACTGTTTTTT. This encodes CAISESGGEYEKLFF.

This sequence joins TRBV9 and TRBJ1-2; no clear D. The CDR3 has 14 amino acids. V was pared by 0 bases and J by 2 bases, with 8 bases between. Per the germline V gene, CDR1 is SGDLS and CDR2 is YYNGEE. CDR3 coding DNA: TGTGCCAGCAGCGTAGCTACGGGGAACTATGGCTACACCTTC. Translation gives CASSVATGNYGYTF.

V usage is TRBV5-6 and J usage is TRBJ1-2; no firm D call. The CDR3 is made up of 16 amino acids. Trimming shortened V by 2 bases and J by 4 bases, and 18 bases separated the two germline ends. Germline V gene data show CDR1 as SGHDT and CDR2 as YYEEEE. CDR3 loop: CASSFLEERTSYGYTF. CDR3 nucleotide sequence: TGTGCCAGCAGCTTTTTGGAGGAGAGAACTAGCTATGGCTACACCTTC. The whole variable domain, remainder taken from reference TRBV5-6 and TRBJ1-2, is DAGVTQSPTHLIKTRGQQVTLRCSPKSGHDTVSWYQQALGQGPQFIFQYYEEEERQRGNFPDRFSGHQFPNYSSELNVNALLLGDSALYLCASSFLEERTSYGYTFGSGTRLTVV.

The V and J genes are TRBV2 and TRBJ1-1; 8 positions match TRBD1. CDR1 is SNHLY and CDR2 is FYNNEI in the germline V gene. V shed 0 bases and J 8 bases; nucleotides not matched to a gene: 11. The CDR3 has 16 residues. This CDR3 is CASSEALRRTGGEAFF. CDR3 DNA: TGTGCCAGCAGTGAAGCGCTTCGACGCACAGGGGGAGAAGCTTTCTTT.

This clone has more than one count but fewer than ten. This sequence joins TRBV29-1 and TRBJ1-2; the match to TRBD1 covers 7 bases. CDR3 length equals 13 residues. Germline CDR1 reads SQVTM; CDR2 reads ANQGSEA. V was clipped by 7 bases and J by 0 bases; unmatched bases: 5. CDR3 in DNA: TGCAGCGGGTTACAGGGGCCTAACTATGGCTACACCTTC. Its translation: CSGLQGPNYGYTF.

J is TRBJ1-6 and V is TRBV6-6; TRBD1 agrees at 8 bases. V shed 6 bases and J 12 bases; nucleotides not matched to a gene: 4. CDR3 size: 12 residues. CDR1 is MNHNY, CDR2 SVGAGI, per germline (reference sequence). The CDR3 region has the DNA TGTGCCAGCAGGGGACAGGCCCTACCCCTCCACTTT. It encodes CASRGQALPLHF.

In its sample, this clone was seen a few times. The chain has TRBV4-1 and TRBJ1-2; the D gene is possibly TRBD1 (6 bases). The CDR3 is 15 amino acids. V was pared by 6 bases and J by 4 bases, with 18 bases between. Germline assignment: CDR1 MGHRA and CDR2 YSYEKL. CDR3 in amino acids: CASRRTDSNIYGYTF. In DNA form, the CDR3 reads TGCGCCAGCAGACGGACAGACTCTAATATCTATGGCTACACCTTC.